The 25 T cell receptor beta chains below were found in one sample sequenced in a study of blood T cell repertoires in COVID-19. TCRdb's table, derived via immunoSEQ multiplex PCR, lists solely in-frame clones and lacks some. The table includes around 52,000 clones, about 86% detected once. Sequenced: peripheral blood. Source of these receptors: a human donor in a cohort sampled during active COVID-19.

Note on this clone: This same CDR3 is encoded by further DNA sequences in the sample. This chain links TRBV7-9 with TRBJ1-6; D might be TRBD1 (6 bases). The CDR3 runs 14 residues. From germline, CDR1 is SEHNR and CDR2 FQNEAQ (reference sequence). Trimming took 1 base from V and 8 from J, leaving 9 bases between them. CDR3 loop: CASSLGTADSPLHF. In DNA, the CDR3 is TGTGCCAGCAGCTTAGGGACAGCCGATTCACCCCTCCACTTT.

V gene TRBV15 combines with J gene TRBJ2-7; TRBD1 matches 7 bases. The trim removed 1 base at V and 4 bases at J, leaving 4 bases unmatched. CDR1 and CDR2 (germline): LNHNV, YYDKDF (reference sequence). This CDR3 contains 14 residues. CDR3 DNA: TGTGCCACCAGCAGAGGGGACAGTCGGTACGAGCAGTACTTC. Its translation is CATSRGDSRYEQYF.

The CDR3 DNA sequence: TGTGCCAGCAGCCAATCCAGCGACGAGCAGTACTTC. The encoded protein is CASSQSSDEQYF. The V and J genes are TRBV3-1 (or the pseudogene TRBV3-2) and TRBJ2-7; the D is unclear. This CDR3 contains 12 residues. CDR1 is LGHDT, CDR2 YNNKEL, per germline (reference sequence). V was cut by 2 bases and J by 5 bases, with 7 bases left in between.

This clone was counted only a few times. The chain carries TRBV5-1 and TRBJ2-1, with TRBD2 matching 14 bases. This CDR3 has 17 amino acids. The V gene end was trimmed by 1 base and the J gene end by 7 bases; junction bases not matched to a gene: 7. Germline V gives CDR1 SGHRS, CDR2 YFSETQ. In DNA, the CDR3 is TGCGCCAGCAGCTTGCGACCGGGACTAGCGGGGGTGAATGAGCAGTTCTTC. Its translation is CASSLRPGLAGVNEQFF.

J is TRBJ2-7 and V is TRBV9; D is possibly TRBD1 (5 bases). CDR1 and CDR2 from the germline V gene are SGDLS and YYNGEE. Trimming removed 0 bases at V and 4 bases at J, with 14 bases between. The CDR3 contains 15 residues. The CDR3 DNA follows: TGTGCCAGCAGCGTAGCCGGACACCATCAATACGAGCAGTACTTC. Translated: CASSVAGHHQYEQYF. Filled out from reference TRBV9 and TRBJ2-7, the complete variable domain reads DSGVTQTPKHLITATGQRVTLRCSPRSGDLSVYWYQQSLDQGLQFLIQYYNGEERAKGNILERFSAQQFPDLHSELNLSSLELGDSALYFCASSVAGHHQYEQYFGPGTRLTVT.

This chain links TRBV5-1 with TRBJ1-1, with D perhaps matching TRBD1 (6 bases). CDR1 and CDR2 (germline): SGHRS, YFSETQ. Trimming pared 4 bases from V and 4 bases from J, leaving 20 bases between. The CDR3 length is 16 residues. The CDR3 DNA is TGCGCCAGCAGCCCCGGGACACTCGGGAGGGGCACTGAAGCTTTCTTT. Its protein is CASSPGTLGRGTEAFF.

The chain carries TRBV5-6 and TRBJ2-5; D may be TRBD1 (6 bases). Germline V CDR1 and CDR2: SGHDT, YYEEEE. The CDR3 loop spans 15 amino acids. The germline V and J ends were trimmed by 2 bases and 3 bases, with 14 bases remaining between them. CDR3 sequence (DNA): TGTGCCAGCAGCTTTGAGGGGGACCAAAAAGAGACCCAGTACTTC. It encodes CASSFEGDQKETQYF.

The chain joins TRBV7-6 to TRBJ2-7, with D possibly TRBD2 on 6 matching bases. This CDR3 is 12 amino acids long. V lost 6 bases to trimming and J lost 10 bases, with 16 bases between them. Germline V gives CDR1 SGHVS, CDR2 FNYEAQ. CDR3 bases: TGTGCCAGCAGACCTATCGGGGGAGTACAGTACTTC. Protein product: CASRPIGGVQYF.

This chain joins TRBV7-8 and TRBJ1-1, with 9 positions matching TRBD1. The CDR3 is 15 residues long. Germline trimming cut 5 bases from V and 2 bases from J; bases unmatched to any gene: 6. CDR1 is SGHVS, CDR2 FQNEAQ, per germline. The CDR3 DNA reads as TGTGCCAGCAGCCCGAGACAGGGGGGAAACACTGAAGCTTTCTTT. It translates to CASSPRQGGNTEAFF.

The table lists this clone with a count of one. The rearrangement links TRBV6-5 to TRBJ2-1; 8 bases are a match to TRBD2. V lost 6 bases and J lost 3; bases outside the gene matches: 4. The germline V gene encodes CDR1 MNHEY and CDR2 SVGAGI. The CDR3 sequence is 14 residues long. The CDR3 coding sequence is TGTGCCAGCAGGAGCGGGGGCTTCTACAATGAGCAGTTCTTC. Its protein is CASRSGGFYNEQFF.

The rearrangement joins TRBV5-1 to TRBJ2-3; weak D call: TRBD1 (7 bases). Germline CDR1 reads SGHRS; CDR2 reads YFSETQ. This CDR3 is built from 14 residues. V was cut by 6 bases and J by 7 bases, with 18 bases left in between. Written as DNA, the CDR3 is TGCGCCAGCACCAGGGGGACTTCACAGCATACGCAGTATTTT. Protein sequence: CASTRGTSQHTQYF.

The rearrangement joins TRBV5-1 to TRBJ2-2; 13 bases match TRBD2. CDR3 length equals 15 residues. The V gene's germline CDR1 is SGHRS and CDR2 YFSETQ. The V and J ends lost 3 bases and 6 bases, in that order; junction bases with no gene match: 2. DNA of the CDR3: TGCGCCAGCAGCTCTGGACTAGCGGGGGCCGGGGAGCTGTTTTTT. It codes for CASSSGLAGAGELFF.

The chain combines TRBV4-1 with TRBJ2-2, with a tentative D call TRBD2 (6 bases). CDR1 is MGHRA, CDR2 YSYEKL, per germline. Trimming took 4 bases from V and 3 from J, leaving 24 bases between them. This CDR3 comprises 19 residues. The CDR3 coding sequence is TGCGCCAGCAGCCTACAAGTGGTCCTTCGGGGGACCTACACCGGGGAGCTGTTTTTT. Its translation: CASSLQVVLRGTYTGELFF.

The gene calls are TRBV27 and TRBJ1-1; tentative D call: TRBD1 (5 bases). The germline CDR1 and CDR2 sequences are MNHEY and SMNVEV (reference sequence). Trimming removed 2 bases from V and 4 bases from J, with 11 bases in between. The CDR3 loop spans 14 amino acids. This chain's CDR3 is CASSLTGPVTEAFF. The CDR3, as DNA: TGTGCCAGCAGTTTAACAGGTCCGGTCACTGAAGCTTTCTTT.

The chain has TRBV15 and TRBJ2-7, with 10 nucleotides matching TRBD1. After removal of 8 bases from V and 5 bases from J, the junction contained 6 bases not matched to a gene. The CDR3 extends over 13 amino acids. The germline CDR1 and CDR2 sequences are LNHNV and YYDKDF (reference sequence). As DNA, the CDR3 is TGTGCCACCGACCGGGACAGGGGCCACGAGCAGTACTTC. It translates to CATDRDRGHEQYF.

The chain uses TRBV9 and TRBJ2-7; D uncertain. With 7 bases removed from V and 3 bases from J, the gap between germline ends came to 8 bases. The germline gives CDR1 SGDLS, CDR2 YYNGEE. The CDR3 covers 11 residues. Written as DNA, the CDR3 is TGTGCCAGCGGCCAGGACTACGAGCAGTACTTC. Translated: CASGQDYEQYF.

This chain links TRBV21-1 with TRBJ1-4; the table's D call, TRBD1, was not checked against the DNA. TRBV21-1 is a listed pseudogene. The CDR3 contains 14 residues. The CDR3 DNA reads as TGTGCCAGCAACTTAAATGGCAGGAATGAAAAACTGTTTTTT. The encoded protein is CASNLNGRNEKLFF.

This clone was seen only a few times. The chain combines TRBV19 with TRBJ1-5; no firm D call. The CDR3 extends over 12 amino acids. Per the germline V gene, CDR1 is LNHDA and CDR2 is SQIVND (reference sequence). The V and J ends lost 4 bases and 4 bases respectively, with 5 bases between them. The CDR3 DNA reads TGTGCCAGTAGTACGGGGAATCAGCCCCAGCATTTT. It is translated as CASSTGNQPQHF. The entire variable domain, with the rest obtained from reference TRBV19 and TRBJ1-5, is as follows: DGGITQSPKYLFRKEGQNVTLSCEQNLNHDAMYWYRQDPGQGLRLIYYSQIVNDFQKGDIAEGYSVSREKKESFPLTVTSAQKNPTAFYLCASSTGNQPQHFGDGTRLSIL.

As to this clone: The sample holds other DNA sequences that translate to the same CDR3. The CDR3 reads CASSLREGVGLQPQHF. The CDR3 bases are TGTGCCAGCAGCCTTCGAGAGGGTGTAGGTTTACAGCCCCAGCATTTT. The V call is TRBV21-1, the J call TRBJ1-5. TRBV21-1 is a pseudogene. The CDR3 runs 16 residues.

The gene calls are TRBV6-5 and TRBJ1-5; perhaps TRBD1 as D (6 bases). V lost 2 bases to trimming and J lost 2 bases, with 10 bases between them. CDR1 MNHEY and CDR2 SVGAGI come from the germline V gene. The CDR3 totals 15 residues. The CDR3 is CASSYGTQGNQPQHF. In nucleotides, the CDR3 is TGTGCCAGCAGTTACGGGACACAGGGCAATCAGCCCCAGCATTTT.

V and J are TRBV19 and TRBJ1-5; 8 bases match TRBD1. The ends lost 5 bases at V and 2 bases at J; junction bases unmatched: 5. This CDR3 spans 15 amino acids. In germline, CDR1 is LNHDA, CDR2 SQIVND (reference sequence). For the CDR3, the DNA is TGTGCCAGTAGTTACAGGGGGATCGGCAATCAGCCCCAGCATTTT. This codes for CASSYRGIGNQPQHF.

The chain recombines TRBV19 with TRBJ1-5; TRBD1 matches 7 bases. CDR1 is LNHDA, CDR2 SQIVND, per germline (reference sequence). Unmatched junction bases numbered 6, after V lost 7 bases and J lost 3 bases. This CDR3 spans 14 amino acids. In nucleotides, the CDR3 is TGTGCCAGTAAGCTCGGGACAGACAATCAGCCCCAGCATTTT. Its protein product is CASKLGTDNQPQHF.

This clone was counted at least ten times. V and J are TRBV29-1 and TRBJ2-7, with 10 nucleotides matching TRBD1. V shed 7 bases and J 5 bases; nucleotides not matched to a gene: 8. Germline V gives CDR1 SQVTM, CDR2 ANQGSEA. The CDR3 has 13 residues. For the CDR3, the DNA is TGCAGCGCCCCCCGGGACAGGGGAGACGAGCAGTACTTC. As protein: CSAPRDRGDEQYF.

This chain uses TRBV19 with TRBJ2-1; 9 bases agree with TRBD2. V lost 3 bases, J lost 9 bases, and 6 bases stayed unmatched. This CDR3 comprises 14 residues. Germline V lookup: CDR1 LNHDA, CDR2 SQIVND (reference sequence). CDR3 region: CASSIGGGGGEQFF. CDR3 bases: TGTGCCAGTAGTATTGGTGGCGGGGGGGGTGAGCAGTTCTTC.

The J gene is TRBJ2-3, the V gene TRBV10-3; D ambiguous. Looked up from germline, CDR1 is ENHRY and CDR2 is SYGVKD. This CDR3 has 12 amino acids. Trimming removed 6 bases from V and 6 bases from J, with 10 bases in between. CDR3 region: CAISQQQDTQYF. The CDR3 nucleotides are TGTGCCATCAGCCAGCAACAGGATACGCAGTATTTT.